The source of this T cell receptor beta chain is a study of T cell changes during pregnancy in multiple sclerosis. CDR1 and CDR2 (germline): SGHDT, YYEEEE. Trimming left V 7 bases short and J 5 bases short, with 12 bases between. This CDR3 has 13 residues. Assay used: immunoSEQ multiplex PCR; TCRdb lists only in-frame clones, some missing. The repertoire includes 100,000 or so clones, over 80% of them detected once, and approximately 4.7% sits in the top ten. This receptor was identified in a female donor with multiple sclerosis, enrolled in a pregnancy study. The V and J genes are TRBV5-6 and TRBJ1-4; D call uncertain. Sample: peripheral blood, taken in the first trimester of pregnancy. The CDR3 coding sequence is TGTGCCAGCCGCGGGAGGTCAAATGAAAAACTGTTTTTT. Protein: CASRGRSNEKLFF.